One and the same sample provided the 7 T cell receptor beta chains below, sequenced in a study of blood T cell repertoires in COVID-19. Data came from immunoSEQ multiplex PCR; TCRdb stores just in-frame clones and leaves some out. The table includes roughly 80,000 clones, about 84% detected once. The specimen was peripheral blood. Receptors were obtained from a human donor in a cohort sampled during active COVID-19.

The chain recombines TRBV18 with TRBJ1-2, with 8 bases lining up with TRBD1. Germline-derived CDR1 and CDR2 are KGHSH and LQKENI. V was pared by 1 base and J by 5 bases, with 9 bases of the junction left unmatched. CDR3 length: 16 residues. This CDR3 is CASSPLRGLMGYGYTF. The CDR3 DNA follows: TGTGCCAGCTCACCACTCAGGGGGCTTATGGGGTATGGCTACACCTTC.

The chain joins TRBV6-5 to TRBJ2-7; no definite D call. V was trimmed by 0 bases and J by 3 bases, leaving 12 bases between them. Germline CDR1 reads MNHEY; CDR2 reads SVGAGI. The CDR3 has 15 residues. CDR3: CASSYSNRHHYEQYF. The CDR3 coding sequence is TGTGCCAGCAGTTACTCGAATAGACACCACTACGAGCAGTACTTC.

This rearrangement joins TRBV6-1 to TRBJ1-1; tentative D call: TRBD1 (6 bases). Germline loops: CDR1 MNHNS, CDR2 SASEGT. The CDR3 length is 11 residues. Trimming took 6 bases from V and 8 from J, leaving 10 bases between them. The CDR3 sequence is CASSLDREAFF. CDR3 nucleotide sequence: TGTGCCAGCAGCCTGGACAGAGAAGCTTTCTTT.

The chain employs TRBV21-1 and TRBJ1-2; the tabulated D call, TRBD1, remains unverified against the DNA. TRBV21-1 counts as a pseudogene. This CDR3 has 9 amino acids. CDR3 nucleotide sequence: TGTGCCAGCAGCACCAACCCAGACTTC. Protein product: CASSTNPDF.

This clone was counted a single time. The V and J genes are TRBV11-2 and TRBJ2-7; no reliable D call. This CDR3 comprises 12 residues. V gave up 3 bases and J gave up 6 bases, with 9 bases separating them. CDR1 and CDR2 (germline): SGHAT, FQNNGV. CDR3 residues: CASSLSTAEQYF. The DNA for the CDR3 is TGTGCCAGCAGCTTGAGTACCGCCGAGCAGTACTTC.

The chain uses TRBV7-9 and TRBJ2-3, with D unclear. The CDR3 has 11 amino acids. CDR1 is SEHNR, CDR2 FQNEAQ, per germline (reference sequence). V gave up 3 bases and J gave up 5 bases, with 3 bases separating them. The CDR3 DNA reads TGTGCCAGCAGCTTGAGAGATACGCAGTATTTT. It translates to CASSLRDTQYF.

The chain uses TRBV5-1 and TRBJ1-1, with D hard to call. The germline gives CDR1 SGHRS, CDR2 YFSETQ. The V end lost 0 bases, the J end lost 3 bases, and 12 bases lay between the germline ends. The CDR3 runs 15 residues. Written as DNA, the CDR3 is TGCGCCAGCAGCTTGGAGGGAGAAACCTACACTGAAGCTTTCTTT. Translating it yields CASSLEGETYTEAFF.